A selection of T cell receptor beta chains follows, all from one sample in a study of blood T cell repertoires in COVID-19. TCRdb's table, derived via immunoSEQ multiplex PCR, lists solely in-frame clones and lacks some. In the table there are roughly 300,000 clones, more than 80% of which are singletons. Sequencing input: peripheral blood. These receptors originate from a man in his late teens or twenties who had recovered from COVID-19. The CDR3 runs from the conserved cysteine through the conserved F or W. Each record gives: J gene, D gene, clone size, V gene, CDR3 DNA, CDR3 protein. D genes are given only for firm matches. Size is omitted from some rows. Given values are once, few, many or a class for expanded clones.

TRBJ1-1 | TRBD1 | NA | TRBV7-2 | TGTGCCAGCAGCCCAGACAGGGGGCGTCAAACTGAAGCTTTCTTT | CASSPDRGRQTEAFF
TRBJ1-1 | NA | NA | TRBV10-3 | TGTGCCAGCGGATCGGCGGACACTGAAGCTTTCTTT | CASGSADTEAFF
TRBJ2-7 | NA | NA | TRBV30 | TGTGCCTGGAAAAACCGGGACATTGGTATCTACGAGCAGTACTTC | CAWKNRDIGIYEQYF
TRBJ2-1 | NA | NA | TRBV6-5 | TGTGCCAGCAGTTCCGCAGGGCCCCCCAATGAGCAGTTCTTC | CASSSAGPPNEQFF
TRBJ2-2 | TRBD1 | NA | TRBV24-1 | TGTGCCACCTCGGGGGGGACAGGGGCCACCGGGGAGCTGTTTTTT | CATSGGTGATGELFF
TRBJ2-2 | TRBD1 | once | TRBV6-5 | TGTGCCAGCGGCAGACAGGGCGACACCGGGGAGCTGTTTTTT | CASGRQGDTGELFF
TRBJ1-5 | NA | NA | TRBV6-5 | TGTGCCAGCAGTTACTTCACAGGGAGCAAGCCCCAGCATTTT | CASSYFTGSKPQHF
TRBJ1-1 | TRBD1 | NA | TRBV18 | TGTGCCAGCTCACCACCGACAGGGGGAGGGAAAGCTTTCTTT | CASSPPTGGGKAFF
TRBJ2-1 | TRBD2 | few | TRBV27 | TGTGCCAGCAGTCATCGGACTAGCGGGGCCTGGGATGAGCAGTTCTTC | CASSHRTSGAWDEQFF
TRBJ2-2 | NA | NA | TRBV6-5 | TGTGCCAGCAGTTATTCCAGATACCTTAACACCGGGGAGCTGTTTTTT | CASSYSRYLNTGELFF
TRBJ2-1 | NA | NA | TRBV5-1 | TGCGCCAGCAGCTTGCAGACCGGGGATGAGCAGTTCTTC | CASSLQTGDEQFF
TRBJ2-7 | NA | NA | TRBV7-8 | TGTGCCAGCAGCCAGCGCGGGACCCGGACCGACGAGCAGTACTTC | CASSQRGTRTDEQYF
TRBJ1-3 | NA | NA | TRBV7-9 | TGTGCCAGCAGCTTAGATGGCGGAAACACCATATATTTT | CASSLDGGNTIYF
TRBJ2-2 | NA | NA | TRBV7-2 | TGTGCCAGCAGCTTACTTATCTACACCGGGGAGCTGTTTTTT | CASSLLIYTGELFF
TRBJ2-7 | NA | NA | TRBV21-1 | TGTGCCAGCAGCAAAGAGGGGACAGGGGCCTTATACGAGCAGTACTTC | CASSKEGTGALYEQYF
TRBJ1-5 | TRBD1 | few | TRBV28 | TGTGCCAGCGTAAGGGGTCAGGGGGCAAGTCAGCCCCAGCATTTT | CASVRGQGASQPQHF
TRBJ2-2 | TRBD2 | few | TRBV7-9 | TGTGCCAGCAGCGTCCCCCGGGGGGGCACGAACACCGGGGAGCTGTTTTTT | CASSVPRGGTNTGELFF
TRBJ2-3 | NA | NA | TRBV12-2 | TGTGCAAGTCGCTTCCTAGCGGGAACCACAGATACGCAGTATTTT | CASRFLAGTTDTQYF
TRBJ2-4 | NA | NA | TRBV18 | TGTGCCAGCTCACCAAGTGCAGGGAGGAAAAACATTCAGTACTTC | CASSPSAGRKNIQYF
TRBJ2-7 | NA | NA | TRBV18 | TGTGCCAGCTCACGAGGGGGGGTTAGCGCCTACGAGCAGTACTTC | CASSRGGVSAYEQYF
TRBJ2-3 | NA | NA | TRBV5-1 | TGCGCCAGCAGCTTGGTATCGGCCCTCCTGGCACTAGGATTGACAGATACGCAGTATTTT | CASSLVSALLALGLTDTQYF
TRBJ2-1 | TRBD1 | NA | TRBV27 | TGTGCCAGCAGTTTACCCGGGACAGGCTCCTACAATGAGCAGTTCTTC | CASSLPGTGSYNEQFF
TRBJ1-2 | NA | NA | TRBV4-1 | TGCGCCAGCAGCCAACCCTTCGCAGGGGATCCTCGTGGCTACACCTTC | CASSQPFAGDPRGYTF
TRBJ2-7 | NA | NA | TRBV10-3 | TGTGCCATCAGTGATACAGGTCAAGTCGAGCAGTACTTC | CAISDTGQVEQYF
TRBJ1-2 | TRBD1 | NA | TRBV18 | TGTGCCAGCTCACGGGACAGGTTGAACTATGGCTACACCTTC | CASSRDRLNYGYTF